The present T cell receptor (beta chain) was sequenced within a study of spatial heterogeneity in lung cancer. Whole-study context: Raw sequencing reads included, on average, more than 8.5 appearances of each unique TCR and UMI combination. General study points: There were more appearances of ubiquitous expanded tumor TCRs in blood at resection than at follow-up.

Individual TCR cDNA molecules each bore their own unique molecular identifier. TCRdb independently ran MiXCR on the 5' RACE reads; one entry per CDR3 protein. Altogether roughly 60,000 distinct CDR3 sequences are present, 8% to 9% being singletons, with the ten largest covering around 15%. This CDR3 contains 12 residues. CDR1 SGHTA and CDR2 FQGNSA come from the germline V gene. With 5 bases removed from V and 2 bases from J, the gap between germline ends came to 5 bases. As for time point: sample taken at primary tumor resection. Without sorting, whole RNA was sequenced from tumor, nontumor lung or frozen PBMC. The donors, fewer than 95 patients with untreated early-stage non-small cell lung cancer, provided the samples. This clonotype was picked up many times. Its antigen is currently unknown.

The TCR sequence derives from a female donor with early-stage non-small cell lung cancer. The specimen was PBMCs, collected at surgery. This chain uses TRBV7-2 with TRBJ2-3, with D unresolved. The CDR3 region is CASSTYTDTQYF. The CDR3, as DNA: TGTGCCAGCAGCACATACACAGATACGCAGTATTTT.